The 10 T cell receptor beta chains below all came from one sample that was sequenced in a study of blood T cells in healthy people across ages. Primers used in a second PCR of about 6 to 11 cycles were a sample-barcoded 5' primer and a J-beta primer mix. TCRdb analysed the 5' RACE reads with MiXCR anew, one entry per CDR3 protein. The table records around 1,500,000 distinct CDR3 sequences, 25% to 30% of them present only once. What was sequenced was blood. The receptors stem from a woman aged 25 to 39 in good health.

This clonotype showed up many times. This rearrangement joins TRBV29-1 to TRBJ2-7; 7 bases are a match to TRBD1. V was clipped by 4 bases and J by 2 bases; unmatched bases: 8. This CDR3 is built from 14 residues. Germline CDR1 SQVTM, CDR2 ANQGSEA. The CDR3 DNA follows: TGCAGCGTTGCGATCCTGGGACAGACCTACGAGCAGTACTTC. The encoded protein is CSVAILGQTYEQYF.

A few counts support this clonotype. The chain employs TRBV20-1 and TRBJ2-1; TRBD2 agrees at 15 bases. The CDR3 is 14 residues long. Germline loops: CDR1 DFQATT, CDR2 SNEGSKA (reference sequence). Trimming cost V 3 bases and J 8 bases; bases outside gene matches: 2. CDR3 residues: CSARGLAGGYEQFF. The CDR3 nucleotides are TGCAGTGCTAGGGGACTAGCGGGAGGTTATGAGCAGTTCTTC.

The V gene is TRBV11-2, the J gene TRBJ2-7, with D possibly TRBD1 on 6 matching bases. Looked up from germline, CDR1 is SGHAT and CDR2 is FQNNGV. The ends were cut back, 0 bases at V and 7 bases at J, with 16 bases in the middle. The CDR3 is 15 amino acids. CDR3 protein: CASSLDPTGYNEQYF. The CDR3 DNA is TGTGCCAGCAGCTTAGATCCGACAGGTTACAATGAGCAGTACTTC. Using reference TRBV11-2 and TRBJ2-7 for the parts outside the CDR3, the full variable domain is EAGVAQSPRYKIIEKRQSVAFWCNPISGHATLYWYQQILGQGPKLLIQFQNNGVVDDSQLPKDRFSAERLKGVDSTLKIQPAKLEDSAVYLCASSLDPTGYNEQYFGPGTRLTVT.

This clonotype was observed many times. V usage is TRBV27 and J usage is TRBJ2-5, with 9 bases identical to TRBD1. The CDR3 length is 13 residues. V shed 4 bases, J shed 5 bases, and the junction held 2 bases outside the gene matches. The germline V gene has CDR1 MNHEY and CDR2 SMNVEV (reference sequence). The CDR3 spells CASSYRGRETQYF. The DNA for the CDR3 is TGTGCCAGCAGTTACAGGGGGCGTGAGACCCAGTACTTC.

A few counts support this clonotype. This chain's CDR3 is CASSVGAGADNEQFF. The DNA of the CDR3 is TGTGCCAGCAGCGTAGGGGCGGGGGCTGACAATGAGCAGTTCTTC. The rearrangement links TRBV9 to TRBJ2-1; D is perhaps TRBD2 (7 bases). The V end lost 0 bases, the J end lost 5 bases, and 12 bases lay between the germline ends. The germline gives CDR1 SGDLS, CDR2 YYNGEE. The length of the CDR3 is 15 residues.

This clonotype occurred many times. This chain joins TRBV5-1 and TRBJ2-3; D gene ambiguous. CDR3 length equals 14 residues. CDR1 SGHRS and CDR2 YFSETQ come from the germline V gene. Trimming took 2 bases from V and 4 from J, leaving 11 bases between them. In DNA form, the CDR3 reads TGCGCCAGCAGCTTAGGCGGAGCTTCAGATACGCAGTATTTT. Translating gives CASSLGGASDTQYF.

This clonotype was observed a handful of times. The V and J genes are TRBV3-1 and TRBJ1-2; D is unresolved. V lost 4 bases and J lost 4, with 13 bases in between. There are 14 residues in the CDR3. CDR1 and CDR2 from the germline V gene are LGHDT and YNNKEL (reference sequence). CDR3 in amino acids: CASSLVAVFYGYTF. The CDR3 DNA sequence: TGTGCCAGCAGCCTGGTGGCAGTTTTCTATGGCTACACCTTC.

CDR3 residues: CASSPTSGINEQFF. The CDR3 coding sequence is TGTGCCAGCTCACCGACTAGCGGGATTAATGAGCAGTTCTTC. The rearrangement links TRBV18 to TRBJ2-1; 11 bases are a match to TRBD2. The CDR3 runs to 14 residues. Germline-derived CDR1 and CDR2 are KGHSH and LQKENI. V lost 3 bases, J lost 7 bases, and 2 bases stayed unmatched.

This clonotype appeared a few times. The V and J genes are TRBV18 and TRBJ2-6; unclear D gene. This CDR3 comprises 17 residues. In germline, CDR1 is KGHSH, CDR2 LQKENI. Trimming shortened V by 8 bases and J by 0 bases, and 17 bases separated the two germline ends. As DNA, the CDR3 is TGTGCCAGCGCCCCTCGATCGGGCGGCTCTGGGGCCAACGTCCTGACTTTC. Translation: CASAPRSGGSGANVLTF.

The J gene is TRBJ2-5, the V gene TRBV15; 14 nucleotides align to TRBD2. Trimming at V came to 3 bases and at J to 3 bases, leaving 0 bases not matched to a gene. Germline V gene sequence: CDR1 LNHNV, CDR2 YYDKDF (reference sequence). The CDR3 has 15 amino acids. CDR3 coding DNA: TGTGCCACCAGCAGGGGACTAGCGGGAGAAGAGACCCAGTACTTC. Encoded protein: CATSRGLAGEETQYF. Full variable domain (outside the CDR3, taken from reference TRBV15 and TRBJ2-5): DAMVIQNPRYQVTQFGKPVTLSCSQTLNHNVMYWYQQKSSQAPKLLFHYYDKDFNNEADTPDNFQSRRPNTSFCFLDIRSPGLGDTAMYLCATSRGLAGEETQYFGPGTRLLVL.